What follows are 21 T cell receptor beta chains derived from one specimen sequenced in a study of CD8 T cells in ankylosing spondylitis. Each CDR3 protein is one row after TCRdb ran MiXCR on the 5' RACE reads. Altogether roughly 230,000 distinct CDR3 sequences are present, over 9.5% being singletons, with the ten largest covering 2.6%. Sequencing was done on a sample of blood, either unsorted or a sorted T cell fraction (not recorded which). These TCRs come from a male donor with ankylosing spondylitis or in good health (not recorded which).

This clonotype occurred many times. This chain uses TRBV7-2 with TRBJ2-1; a weak D match, TRBD1 (6 bases). V was pared by 4 bases and J by 6 bases, with 10 bases between. The CDR3 is 13 residues long. CDR1 and CDR2 from the germline V gene are SGHTA and FQGNSA. CDR3 nucleotides: TGTGCCAGCAGCTCGCCGACAGGCAATGAGCAGTTCTTC. Its protein product is CASSSPTGNEQFF. Complete variable domain (other parts from reference TRBV7-2 and TRBJ2-1): GAGVSQSPSNKVTEKGKDVELRCDPISGHTALYWYRQSLGQGLEFLIYFQGNSAPDKSGLPSDRFSAERTGGSVSTLTIQRTQQEDSAVYLCASSSPTGNEQFFGPGTRLTVL.

The table lists this clonotype with many counts. The chain employs TRBV7-2 and TRBJ2-5; the D is unclear. Germline V gene sequence: CDR1 SGHTA, CDR2 FQGNSA. The CDR3 length is 14 residues. V was pared by 1 base and J by 4 bases, with 10 bases between. The CDR3 loop reads CASSLVLGGETQYF. The DNA of the CDR3 is TGTGCCAGCAGCTTAGTGTTGGGTGGAGAGACCCAGTACTTC. Complete variable domain (other parts from reference TRBV7-2 and TRBJ2-5): GAGVSQSPSNKVTEKGKDVELRCDPISGHTALYWYRQSLGQGLEFLIYFQGNSAPDKSGLPSDRFSAERTGGSVSTLTIQRTQQEDSAVYLCASSLVLGGETQYFGPGTRLLVL.

This clonotype was observed many times. The chain couples TRBV5-1 to TRBJ1-1; 7 bases are shared with TRBD1. The germline gives CDR1 SGHRS, CDR2 YFSETQ. The ends lost 5 bases at V and 6 bases at J; junction bases unmatched: 10. There are 14 residues in the CDR3. The CDR3 region is CASRPIPGTAEAFF. In DNA, the CDR3 is TGCGCCAGCAGACCCATCCCCGGGACAGCTGAAGCTTTCTTT.

This clonotype was detected many times. The chain couples TRBV24-1 to TRBJ2-3, with D perhaps matching TRBD1 (6 bases). CDR1 is KGHDR, CDR2 SFDVKD, per germline. The length of the CDR3 is 15 residues. Trimming cost V 3 bases and J 4 bases, with 13 bases left between them. CDR3 protein: CATSDATGIADTQYF. The CDR3 DNA sequence: TGTGCCACCAGTGATGCGACAGGAATCGCAGATACGCAGTATTTT.

J is TRBJ1-6 and V is TRBV11-2; D is ambiguous. CDR1 SGHAT and CDR2 FQNNGV come from the germline V gene. V lost 1 base and J 9 bases, leaving 7 bases between the germline ends. The CDR3 is made up of 13 amino acids. The CDR3 DNA sequence: TGTGCCAGCAGCTTAGGAGCTACTTCACCCCTCCACTTT. It encodes CASSLGATSPLHF.

This clonotype showed up just a few times. The chain recombines TRBV18 with TRBJ2-3, with a weak D call TRBD1 (5 bases). With 4 bases removed from V and 0 bases from J, the gap between germline ends came to 14 bases. Germline CDR1 reads KGHSH; CDR2 reads LQKENI. The CDR3 runs 16 residues. The DNA of the CDR3 is TGTGCCAGCTCACAGATTAGGGGATCAAGCACAGATACGCAGTATTTT. Translation gives CASSQIRGSSTDTQYF. The full variable domain, in which reference TRBV18 and TRBJ2-3 provide the parts outside the CDR3, is NAGVMQNPRHLVRRRGQEARLRCSPMKGHSHVYWYRQLPEEGLKFMVYLQKENIIDESGMPKERFSAEFPKEGPSILRIQQVVRGDSAAYFCASSQIRGSSTDTQYFGPGTRLTVL.

At least ten counts were recorded for this clonotype. V and J are TRBV12-3 or TRBV12-4 and TRBJ2-7; D may be TRBD2 (5 bases). The CDR3 spans 12 residues. V lost 5 bases to trimming and J lost 3 bases, with 8 bases between them. CDR3 in amino acids: CASSTGIYEQYF. In nucleotides, the CDR3 is TGTGCCAGCAGTACCGGGATCTACGAGCAGTACTTC.

Only a few counts were recorded for this clonotype. The chain links TRBV19 to TRBJ2-6, with D maybe TRBD1 (6 bases). Trimming stripped 3 bases from V and 0 bases from J, with 15 bases between. CDR1 is LNHDA, CDR2 SQIVND, per germline (reference sequence). CDR3 length: 18 amino acids. This chain's CDR3 is CASSMVDSVVSGANVLTF. The DNA of the CDR3 is TGTGCCAGTAGTATGGTGGACAGTGTGGTCTCTGGGGCCAACGTCCTGACTTTC.

In its sample, this clonotype was seen a few times. The chain uses TRBV12-5 and TRBJ2-7; D is possibly TRBD1 (6 bases). The CDR3 runs 14 residues. Looked up from germline, CDR1 is LGHNT and CDR2 is FRNRAP. The V gene lost 0 bases and the J gene lost 2 bases, with 8 bases spanning the gap. As DNA, the CDR3 is TGTGCTAGTGGTTTGGTAGACAGGCCCTACGAGCAGTACTTC. It yields the protein CASGLVDRPYEQYF.

The rearrangement joins TRBV20-1 to TRBJ2-1, with no clear D. This CDR3 contains 16 residues. Trimming removed 4 bases at V and 1 base at J, with 17 bases between. Germline V lookup: CDR1 DFQATT, CDR2 SNEGSKA (reference sequence). CDR3 nucleotide sequence: TGCAGTGCTATAGGGCCAGAAGCGTATTCCTACAATGAGCAGTTCTTC. This gives the protein CSAIGPEAYSYNEQFF.

The chain links TRBV2 to TRBJ1-4, with TRBD1 matching 7 bases. Germline V gene data show CDR1 as SNHLY and CDR2 as FYNNEI. This CDR3 region has 18 residues. Here the CDR3 reads CTISLGVDRAGPNEKLFF. DNA for the CDR3: TGTACCATCAGTTTAGGGGTCGACAGGGCGGGACCTAATGAAAAACTGTTTTTT.

This clonotype was seen at least ten times. V gene TRBV5-1 combines with J gene TRBJ1-1; perhaps TRBD1 as D (5 bases). The V end lost 3 bases, the J end lost 7 bases, and 16 bases lay between the germline ends. The CDR3 has 14 residues. Looked up from germline, CDR1 is SGHRS and CDR2 is YFSETQ. The CDR3, as DNA: TGCGCCAGCAGCTCTTTTGGCGGGGCAGGTGAAGCTTTCTTT. This gives the protein CASSSFGGAGEAFF.

The gene calls are TRBV6-4 and TRBJ1-1; D is uncertain. With 2 bases removed from V and 2 bases from J, the gap between germline ends came to 27 bases. The CDR3 runs 20 residues. Looked up from germline, CDR1 is MRHNA and CDR2 is SNTAGT. CDR3: CASSDPSTVAGTLKNTEAFF. In DNA, the CDR3 is TGTGCCAGCAGTGACCCCAGCACGGTGGCAGGCACCTTAAAAAACACTGAAGCTTTCTTT.

This clonotype has ten or more counts. The chain couples TRBV30 to TRBJ1-6, with no clear D. CDR3 length equals 12 residues. V lost 2 bases to trimming and J lost 10 bases, with 9 bases between them. Germline V gene data show CDR1 as GTSNPN and CDR2 as SVGIG (reference sequence). This CDR3 reads CAWSSRVSPLHF. CDR3 DNA sequence: TGTGCCTGGAGTTCGCGGGTATCACCCCTCCACTTT.

This clonotype was seen ten or more times. The chain is built from TRBV19 and TRBJ1-5; no clear D gene. The CDR3 is made up of 12 amino acids. Per germline, CDR1 LNHDA and CDR2 SQIVND (reference sequence). Trimming removed 2 bases from V and 9 bases from J, with 8 bases in between. CDR3 nucleotide sequence: TGTGCCAGTAGTATACGGGAGGGGCCCCAGCATTTT. Its protein product is CASSIREGPQHF.

This clonotype was recorded many times. The chain joins TRBV20-1 to TRBJ2-3, with 15 bases aligning to TRBD2. CDR1 is DFQATT and CDR2 is SNEGSKA in the germline V gene (reference sequence). This CDR3 is 15 amino acids long. Germline trimming cut 5 bases from V and 4 bases from J; bases unmatched to any gene: 4. The CDR3: CSASGTSGRPDTQYF. For the CDR3, the DNA is TGCAGTGCTTCCGGGACTAGCGGGAGGCCAGATACGCAGTATTTT.

This clonotype occurred many times. The chain uses TRBV20-1 and TRBJ2-2; the match to TRBD2 covers 8 bases. Germline V gene data show CDR1 as DFQATT and CDR2 as SNEGSKA (reference sequence). The CDR3 totals 15 residues. J gave up 3 bases and V 5 bases, and 8 bases lay outside the gene matches. CDR3 sequence reads: CSASPGGADTGELFF. CDR3 bases: TGCAGTGCTTCGCCGGGGGGGGCGGACACCGGGGAGCTGTTTTTT.

V and J are TRBV6-6 and TRBJ2-3; the D gene is possibly TRBD1 (6 bases). The CDR3 extends over 13 amino acids. Germline V gene sequence: CDR1 MNHNY, CDR2 SVGAGI (reference sequence). The V and J ends lost 6 bases and 4 bases respectively, with 11 bases between them. The DNA for the CDR3 is TGTGCCAGCAGGCCTGGGGGCGCAGATACGCAGTATTTT. Translating gives CASRPGGADTQYF.

In the case of this clonotype: At one boundary the junction diverges from the germline segment, which might be a read error. The chain recombines TRBV3-1 with TRBJ2-1; 15 bases fit TRBD2. CDR1 and CDR2 (germline): LGHDT, YNNKEL (reference sequence). The CDR3 extends over 18 amino acids. The CDR3 DNA sequence: TGTGCCACCAGCATGGGACTAGCGGGGGGCAGCTCCTACAATGAGCAGTTCTTC. Translating gives CATSMGLAGGSSYNEQFF.

V usage is TRBV6-1 and J usage is TRBJ2-1; D ambiguous. Trimming took 3 bases from V and 8 from J, leaving 2 bases between them. The CDR3 runs to 10 residues. From germline, CDR1 is MNHNS and CDR2 SASEGT. The CDR3 region is CASSDYEQFF. The CDR3 DNA is TGTGCCAGCAGTGACTATGAGCAGTTCTTC.

This clonotype was seen only a few times. The chain uses TRBV5-5 and TRBJ2-2, with 7 nucleotides matching TRBD1. CDR3 size: 16 residues. Germline V CDR1 and CDR2: SGHKS, YYEKEE (reference sequence). The trim removed 1 base at V and 3 bases at J, leaving 6 bases unmatched. DNA for the CDR3: TGTGCCAGCAGCTTGTTACAAGGGGGCGACACCGGGGAGCTGTTTTTT. This gives the protein CASSLLQGGDTGELFF.